Listed below are T cell receptor beta chains from one sample, sequenced in a study of OX40 agonist ivuxolimab in advanced cancers. Some clones are missing from TCRdb's copy, which holds only in-frame ones; the method was immunoSEQ multiplex PCR. The table lists 62,000 or so clones, 84% of them singletons, with about 9.4% in the top ten. Material: CD4+ or CD8+ T cells sorted from blood, obtained in a trial of the OX40 agonist ivuxolimab. These receptor sequences come from an adult with an advanced solid tumor such as melanoma, head and neck, liver or kidney cancer. The CDR3 runs from the conserved cysteine through the conserved F or W. A D gene is named only where the DNA matches it firmly. Clone size is given for some rows only: seen once, a few or many times, or a class if the clone is expanded.

J gene	clone size	V gene	CDR3 length	D gene	CDR3 DNA	CDR3 protein
TRBJ2-2	.	TRBV7-2	14	TRBD2	TGTGCCAGCAGCAGAGCGGGATTCACCGGGGAGCTGTTTTTT	CASSRAGFTGELFF
TRBJ1-5	once	TRBV19	13	.	TGTGCCAGTAGTATAGACAGGGCTCAGCCCCAGCATTTT	CASSIDRAQPQHF
TRBJ1-1	.	TRBV11-3	15	TRBD1	TGTGCCAGCAGCCCTCGGACAGGGGGGAACACTGAAGCTTTCTTT	CASSPRTGGNTEAFF
TRBJ1-1	few	TRBV30	14	TRBD1	TGTGCCTGGAATTCAGGGGGGTTGTTCACTGAAGCTTTCTTT	CAWNSGGLFTEAFF
TRBJ2-3	.	TRBV9	17	TRBD2	TGTGCCAGCAGCGTAGGACTAGCGGGACCAGTACCAGATACGCAGTATTTT	CASSVGLAGPVPDTQYF
TRBJ2-1	.	TRBV7-2	15	TRBD2	TGTGCCAGCAGCTCGGGACTAGCGGGAGGGGGTGAGCAGTTCTTC	CASSSGLAGGGEQFF
TRBJ2-7	.	TRBV4-3	20	TRBD1	TGCGCCAGCAGCCAAGATCTGGGACAGGGCTATCCATATTCCTCCTACGAGCAGTACTTC	CASSQDLGQGYPYSSYEQYF
TRBJ2-7	.	TRBV28	16	TRBD2	TGTGCCAGCAGACCCCCGGGGGCAGCGGGAGATTACGAGCAGTACTTC	CASRPPGAAGDYEQYF
TRBJ1-6	.	TRBV14	13	.	TGTGCCAGCACCCCCGGACCGGATTCACCCCTCCACTTT	CASTPGPDSPLHF
TRBJ2-1	.	TRBV2	16	TRBD2	TGTGCCACCACGGTTAGGCTAGCGGGCGTCTACAATGAGCAGTTCTTC	CATTVRLAGVYNEQFF
TRBJ1-2	.	TRBV10-2	13	.	TGCGCCAGCAGTGAGAGGACAGCGTATGGCTACACCTTC	CASSERTAYGYTF
TRBJ2-3	.	TRBV7-2	15	TRBD2	TGTGCCAGCAGCTTTACTAGCGGGGTGACAGATACGCAGTATTTT	CASSFTSGVTDTQYF
TRBJ1-2	.	TRBV9	14	.	TGTGCCAGCAGCGTCGGGGAACTCAACTATGGCTACACCTTC	CASSVGELNYGYTF
TRBJ1-1	few	TRBV28	12	TRBD1	TGTGCCGGACAGGGGTTGAAGACTGAAGCTTTCTTT	CAGQGLKTEAFF
TRBJ2-7	.	TRBV7-9	14	TRBD1	TGTGCCAGCAGTCTGACAGGGGTGAACTACGAGCAGTACTTC	CASSLTGVNYEQYF
TRBJ1-2	few	TRBV5-1	18	.	TGCGCCAGCAGCTTGTTTAGAATACAGGACAGCCCTAACTATGGCTACACCTTC	CASSLFRIQDSPNYGYTF
TRBJ1-6	.	TRBV7-2	14	.	TGTGCCAGCAGCTTAGACAGGATGAATTCACCCCTCCACTTT	CASSLDRMNSPLHF
TRBJ2-7	.	TRBV11-2	14	TRBD1	TGTGCCAGCAGCCCCGGGACAGGGTTCAACGAGCAGTACTTC	CASSPGTGFNEQYF
TRBJ2-5	.	TRBV5-1	16	TRBD2	TGCGCCAGCAGCTTGGGTAGCGGGGGGGCTAAAGAGACCCAGTACTTC	CASSLGSGGAKETQYF
TRBJ2-3	.	TRBV9	17	.	TGTGCCAGCAGCGTAGCTGGCGGAGGGGGGGCGACAGATACGCAGTATTTT	CASSVAGGGGATDTQYF
TRBJ2-7	.	TRBV7-9	15	.	TGTGCCAGCAGCCTAGGACTCGTGAGCAGGGACGAGCAGTACTTC	CASSLGLVSRDEQYF
TRBJ1-2	.	TRBV6-1	11	.	TGTGCCAGCAGCCAGAACTATGGCTACACCTTC	CASSQNYGYTF
TRBJ2-7	.	TRBV6-6	13	.	TGTGCCAGCAGACTGACAGGCACCTACGAGCAGTACTTC	CASRLTGTYEQYF
TRBJ1-5	.	TRBV28	16	.	TGTGCCAGCAGTCCCCCATTACAGGGATCCCCCATGCCCCAGCATTTT	CASSPPLQGSPMPQHF
TRBJ1-1	.	TRBV6-5	14	TRBD1	TGTGCCAGCAGCCCGGGACAGGTGAACACTGAAGCTTTCTTT	CASSPGQVNTEAFF
TRBJ2-3	.	TRBV11-3	14	.	TGTGCCAGCAGCCGGACTTATCCCACAGATACGCAGTATTTT	CASSRTYPTDTQYF
TRBJ2-6	.	TRBV5-6	16	.	TGTGCCAGCAGCTTAAGGATCCCCTCTGGGGCCAACGTCCTGACTTTC	CASSLRIPSGANVLTF
TRBJ1-1	.	TRBV10-3	13	.	TGTGCCATCAGTGAGGAGGTGAACACTGAAGCTTTCTTT	CAISEEVNTEAFF